This TCR beta chain is drawn from a study of shared clonotypes between healthy human individuals. Overall study findings and caveats: Represented genetic and exposure-history diversity was restricted by having few donors. Naive CD4 clonotypes were shared across several donors at about 5.2%.

Some clones are missing from TCRdb's copy, which holds only in-frame ones; the method was immunoSEQ multiplex PCR. In the table there are about 1 million clones, 75% of which are singletons. This clone has only a few counts. Its antigen is still unknown. The V gene end was trimmed by 5 bases and the J gene end by 1 base; junction bases not matched to a gene: 5. Germline CDR1 reads SGHTA; CDR2 reads FQGNSA. CDR3 length: 14 amino acids. The chain recombines TRBV7-2 with TRBJ2-7, with 7 bases that match TRBD1. The material sequenced was memory CD4+ T cells sorted from blood. Subset noted: CD45RA-negative fraction. The sequence came from a man between 18 and 29 years old in good health. CDR3 region: CASSPGQESYEQYF. The CDR3 bases are TGTGCCAGCAGCCCAGGACAGGAGTCCTACGAGCAGTACTTC. Filled out from reference TRBV7-2 and TRBJ2-7, the complete variable domain reads GAGVSQSPSNKVTEKGKDVELRCDPISGHTALYWYRQSLGQGLEFLIYFQGNSAPDKSGLPSDRFSAERTGGSVSTLTIQRTQQEDSAVYLCASSPGQESYEQYFGPGTRLTVT.